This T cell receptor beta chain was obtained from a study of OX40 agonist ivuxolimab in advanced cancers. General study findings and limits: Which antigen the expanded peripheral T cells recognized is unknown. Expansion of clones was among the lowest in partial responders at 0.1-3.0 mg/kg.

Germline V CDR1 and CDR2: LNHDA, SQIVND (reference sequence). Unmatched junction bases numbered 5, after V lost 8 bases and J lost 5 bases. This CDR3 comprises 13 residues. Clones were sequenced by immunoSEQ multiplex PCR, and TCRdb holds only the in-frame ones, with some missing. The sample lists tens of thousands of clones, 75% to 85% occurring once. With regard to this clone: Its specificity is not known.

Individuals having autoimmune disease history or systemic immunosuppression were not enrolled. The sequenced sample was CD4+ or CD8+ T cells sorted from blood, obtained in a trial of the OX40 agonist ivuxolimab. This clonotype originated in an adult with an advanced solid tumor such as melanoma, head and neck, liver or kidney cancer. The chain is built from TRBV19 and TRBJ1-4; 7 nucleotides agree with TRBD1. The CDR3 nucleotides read TGTGCCAGTTCACAGGGGTCCAATGAAAAACTGTTTTTT. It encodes CASSQGSNEKLFF.